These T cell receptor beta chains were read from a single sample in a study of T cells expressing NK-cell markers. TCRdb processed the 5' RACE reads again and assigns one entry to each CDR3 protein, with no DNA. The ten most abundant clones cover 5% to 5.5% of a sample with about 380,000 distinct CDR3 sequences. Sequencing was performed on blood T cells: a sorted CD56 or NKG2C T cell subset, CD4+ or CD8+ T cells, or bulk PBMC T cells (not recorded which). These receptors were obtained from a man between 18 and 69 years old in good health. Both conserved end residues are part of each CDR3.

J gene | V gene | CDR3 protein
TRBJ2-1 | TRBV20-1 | CSARKGGGPHNEQFF
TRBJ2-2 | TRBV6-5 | CASSYPDRGGIGELFF
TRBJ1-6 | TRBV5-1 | CASSLAGQGSSYNSPLHF
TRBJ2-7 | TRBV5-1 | CARRDRGDEQYF
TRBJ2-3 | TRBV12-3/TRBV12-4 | CASSFIHMKSTDTQYF
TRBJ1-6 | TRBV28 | CASRDRVLPLHF
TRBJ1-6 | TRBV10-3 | CAITKVVDSPLHF
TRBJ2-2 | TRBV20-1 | CSARLAGAVTGELFF
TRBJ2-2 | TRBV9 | CASSVVSGDSTGELFF
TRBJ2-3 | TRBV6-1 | CASSRPGGARTDTQYF
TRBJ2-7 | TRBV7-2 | CASSASGGAYEQYF
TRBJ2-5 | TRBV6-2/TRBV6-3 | CASSYVGTQYF
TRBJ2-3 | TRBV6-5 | CASSYLFTSGGADTQYF
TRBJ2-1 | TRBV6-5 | CASSYSVGVNEQFF
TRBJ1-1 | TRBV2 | CARKPGAENTEAFF
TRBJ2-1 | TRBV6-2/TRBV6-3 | CASSRLNEQFF
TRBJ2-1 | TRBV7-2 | CASSPRLAGGPREQFF
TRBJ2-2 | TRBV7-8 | CASSLSLATGAGELFF
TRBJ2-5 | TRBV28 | CASSRASGTQYF
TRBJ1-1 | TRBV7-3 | CASSLKGTGVYSEAFF
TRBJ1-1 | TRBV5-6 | CASSLGQAIMNTEAFF
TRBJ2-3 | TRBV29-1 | CSGRDSGTDTQYF
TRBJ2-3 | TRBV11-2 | CASTPDGGLAGGRQDTQYF
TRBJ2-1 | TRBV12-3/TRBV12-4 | CASSKLAGGLVIHEQFF
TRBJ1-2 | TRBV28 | CASSFRQGYNPGPPQYGYTF
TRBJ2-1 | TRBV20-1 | CSARVDRGHGSSYNEQFF
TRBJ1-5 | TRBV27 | CASRRTGVAGQPQHF
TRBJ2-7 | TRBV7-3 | CASSLGTGLEQYF
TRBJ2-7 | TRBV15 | CATSNGGDSYEQYF
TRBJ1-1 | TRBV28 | CASTGQGVNTEAFF
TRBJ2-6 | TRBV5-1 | CASSPRGGTGANVLTF
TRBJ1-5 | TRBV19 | CASSITKTGNQPQHF
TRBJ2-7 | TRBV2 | CASGPGGPYEQYF
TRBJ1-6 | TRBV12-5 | CASGTGNSPLHF
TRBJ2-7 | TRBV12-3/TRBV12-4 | CASSFSGGRSSYEQYF
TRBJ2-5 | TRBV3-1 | CASSQGGAGAQETQYF
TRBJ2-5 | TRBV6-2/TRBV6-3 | CASSYPLGGGYQETQYF